This T cell receptor beta chain was identified in a study of PD-1 blockade in classical Hodgkin lymphoma. As concerns this clone: Its target is not known.

Regarding time point: cycle 4 day 1 (C4D1), after six to seven weeks of nivolumab. Brentuximab vedotin exposure varied among the patients, all of whom had relapsed after autologous stem cell transplantation. CDR3 size: 14 residues. CDR1 GTSNPN and CDR2 SVGIG come from the germline V gene (reference sequence). Study-level points and caveats: Healthy donors were reported to have higher baseline TCR diversity than newly diagnosed patients. Baseline diversity in complete responders resembled that of newly diagnosed patients. TCR diversity in CD4+, not CD8+, cells rose significantly by C4D1.

Libraries were prepared by immunoSEQ multiplex PCR; TCRdb keeps only in-frame clonotypes and omits some of them. The profile shows about 50,000 clones, nearly 90% of them singletons. This receptor was identified in a human donor with classical Hodgkin lymphoma. This rearrangement joins TRBV30 to TRBJ2-1; perhaps TRBD2 as D (6 bases). Specimen: peripheral blood mononuclear cells (PBMCs), collected before the fourth cycle of nivolumab. CDR3 sequence: CACRAGGAYNEQFF. CDR3 nucleotide sequence: TGTGCTTGCCGGGCCGGCGGGGCTTACAATGAGCAGTTCTTC.